A selection of T cell receptor beta chains follows, all from one sample in a study of regulatory T cells in long-lasting Graves disease. TCRdb passed the multiplex PCR reads through MiXCR, listing each CDR3 protein once. The top ten hold approximately 6.4% of the sample, which has approximately 500,000 distinct CDR3 sequences, 20% to 25% seen once. The material was peripheral blood mononuclear cells (PBMCs), obtained when the disease was refractory, from a patient treated with antithyroid drugs. The receptors come from a female donor with Graves disease. The CDR3 runs from the conserved cysteine through the conserved F or W. The D gene is left open where the match is weak. Expanded clones are given a class, and other clones once, few, many or no size at all.

>TRBJ2-5|NA|TRBV5-1|TRBD2
TGCGCCAGCAGCTTGGAGCCTAGCGGATTTTTGACCCAGTACTTC
CASSLEPSGFLTQYF
>TRBJ1-1|few|TRBV4-1|NA
TGCGCCAGCAGTCGTAAGTTGGGGTCCACTGAAGCTTTCTTT
CASSRKLGSTEAFF
>TRBJ1-6|NA|TRBV4-1|NA
TGCGCCAGCAGCCAAGATTTGGGTTCACCCCTCCACTTT
CASSQDLGSPLHF
>TRBJ1-1|many|TRBV2|NA
TGTGCCAGTAAAGGACCCCCGGTGTCGGGTACTGAAGCTTTCTTT
CASKGPPVSGTEAFF
>TRBJ2-7|NA|TRBV20-1|TRBD1
TGCAGTGCCAACCCCGGGACAGGGCGCGATTACGAGCAGTACTTC
CSANPGTGRDYEQYF
>TRBJ2-7|many|TRBV28|NA
TGTGCCAGCAGTCCCCAGCCGGAGGGTTCCTACGAGCAGTACTTC
CASSPQPEGSYEQYF
>TRBJ2-2|many|TRBV10-3|TRBD1
TGTGCCATCAGTTGGACAGGGGGCTATACCGGGGAGCTGTTTTTT
CAISWTGGYTGELFF
>TRBJ1-1|NA|TRBV4-2|TRBD1
TGTGCCAGCAGCCAAGATGGAGGGACAGGACTAAACACTGAAGCTTTCTTT
CASSQDGGTGLNTEAFF
>TRBJ2-1|NA|TRBV28|NA
TGTGCCAGCAGTACGGGGGCCGGTGAGCAGTTCTTC
CASSTGAGEQFF
>TRBJ2-5|many|TRBV20-1|TRBD2
TGCAGTGCGCAGCGGGCTAGCGGGGCCTACCAAGAGACCCAGTACTTC
CSAQRASGAYQETQYF
>TRBJ2-5|many|TRBV13|TRBD2
TGTGCCAGCAGCCGATTACTAGCGGGAGGCAGAGAGACCCAGTACTTC
CASSRLLAGGRETQYF
>TRBJ1-2|many|TRBV12-3/TRBV12-4|NA
TGTGCCAGCAGGGACGGATCTAACTATGGCTACACCTTC
CASRDGSNYGYTF
>TRBJ2-2|NA|TRBV20-1|TRBD1
TGCAGTGCTAGAGTGAACAGGGGAATCACCGGGGAGCTGTTTTTT
CSARVNRGITGELFF
>TRBJ1-5|few|TRBV7-9|TRBD1
TGTGCCAGCAGCTCGGACAGGGTGACGCCCCAGCATTTT
CASSSDRVTPQHF
>TRBJ1-6|few|TRBV6-5|NA
TGTGCCAGCAGTTACTCTGGCAGCCTAATACCCCTCCACTTT
CASSYSGSLIPLHF
>TRBJ2-7|many|TRBV28|TRBD2
TGTGCCAGCAGTTCCCCTAGCGGGACTAAGGACGAGCAGTACTTC
CASSSPSGTKDEQYF
>TRBJ1-6|many|TRBV27|NA
TGTGCCAGCAGTTTATCGTTGAGGCCGGGGCAGGATTCACCCCTCCACTTT
CASSLSLRPGQDSPLHF
>TRBJ2-2|few|TRBV28|NA
TGTGCCAGCCTCCAGACGAACACCGGGGAGCTGTTTTTT
CASLQTNTGELFF
>TRBJ2-2|NA|TRBV12-5|TRBD2
TGTGCTAGTGGTCCCTCCCTAGCGGGAGGGCCCGCGAACACCGGGGAGCTGTTTTTT
CASGPSLAGGPANTGELFF
>TRBJ2-4|NA|TRBV7-3|TRBD1
TGTGCCAGCAGCACCGGACAGGGGGCTGGGGGGAACATTCAGTACTTC
CASSTGQGAGGNIQYF
>TRBJ1-1|many|TRBV10-3|TRBD1
TGTGCCGGGGACAGCCAAAGGGACACTGAAGCTTTCTTT
CAGDSQRDTEAFF
>TRBJ1-2|many|TRBV28|NA
TGTGCCAGCAGTTTCTATGCAGGGGCGAGCTATGGCTACACCTTC
CASSFYAGASYGYTF
>TRBJ2-5|NA|TRBV9|NA
TGTGCCAGCAGCGTAGTTGTTGGGCAGCAAGAGACCCAGTACTTC
CASSVVVGQQETQYF
>TRBJ2-7|many|TRBV6-1|NA
TGTGCCAGCAGTCCCCCGGGTGAGCAGTACTTC
CASSPPGEQYF
>TRBJ2-1|once|TRBV7-9|TRBD2
TGTGCCAGCAGCTTAGACATAGCGGGAGGTGCCAATGAGCAGTTCTTC
CASSLDIAGGANEQFF
>TRBJ1-1|NA|TRBV7-2|NA
TGTGCCAGCAGCTTTCTCCGCGACGGCGCTGAAGCTTTCTTT
CASSFLRDGAEAFF
>TRBJ1-2|NA|TRBV20-1|NA
TGCAGTGCTAGAGACCAGGGCAAAGAGGACTATGGCTACACCTTC
CSARDQGKEDYGYTF
>TRBJ1-3|few|TRBV30|TRBD1
TGTGCCTGGGCCCACATGACAGGGGCTGGAAACACCATATATTTT
CAWAHMTGAGNTIYF
>TRBJ1-5|many|TRBV28|NA
TGTGCCAGCAGCCCACGGGGCGTTCAGCCCCAGCATTTT
CASSPRGVQPQHF
>TRBJ1-1|many|TRBV6-1|NA
TGTGCCAGCAGTGAAAAGAGGCGGCAGAGGGGCACTGAAGCTTTCTTT
CASSEKRRQRGTEAFF
>TRBJ2-1|NA|TRBV7-2|TRBD2
TGTGCCAGCAGCCCGCAGACTAGCGGGAGAGCTGATGAGCAGTTCTTC
CASSPQTSGRADEQFF
>TRBJ2-3|few|TRBV12-3/TRBV12-4|NA
TGTGCCAGCAGTTTGGGACCAACCCCCACAGATACGCAGTATTTT
CASSLGPTPTDTQYF
>TRBJ2-5|few|TRBV20-1|TRBD1
TGCAGTGCTCCCTCGACAGGGCCTCAAGAGACCCAGTACTTC
CSAPSTGPQETQYF
>TRBJ1-5|few|TRBV10-3|NA
TGTGCCATCAGTGAGTCAGGAGGGGACCGCCTTGGAGCCCAGCATTTT
CAISESGGDRLGAQHF
>TRBJ1-5|NA|TRBV19|NA
TGTGCCAGCAAGAAGGACGGGAATCAGCCCCAGCATTTT
CASKKDGNQPQHF
>TRBJ2-7|many|TRBV28|NA
TGTGCCAGCAGTTCTCAGGGCCCGAGCTCCTACGAGCAGTACTTC
CASSSQGPSSYEQYF
>TRBJ2-2|NA|TRBV5-1|NA
TGCGCCAGCAGCTTTTCCGGGGATACGAACACCGGGGAGCTGTTTTTT
CASSFSGDTNTGELFF
>TRBJ2-7|few|TRBV24-1|NA
TGTGCCACCAGTGATTTGAACGGGGTGAGCTTTTTC
CATSDLNGVSFF
>TRBJ1-1|NA|TRBV3-1|NA
TGTGCCAGCAGCATGTCGGACGGGGCGAACACTGAAGCTTTCTTT
CASSMSDGANTEAFF
>TRBJ2-5|many|TRBV2|NA
TGTGCCAGCAGGCTTGGAAGACAAGAGACCCAGTACTTC
CASRLGRQETQYF
>TRBJ1-2|few|TRBV7-9|TRBD1
TGTGCCAGCAGCGAGACAGGGGACCATGGCTACACCTTC
CASSETGDHGYTF
>TRBJ1-6|few|TRBV30|NA
TGTGCCTGGAGTCCCCGCGGTTTTGATTCACCCCTCCACTTT
CAWSPRGFDSPLHF
>TRBJ2-7|few|TRBV29-1|TRBD1
TGCAGCGTCCGGGACAGCTACGAGCAGTACTTC
CSVRDSYEQYF
>TRBJ2-5|many|TRBV20-1|TRBD2
TGCAGTGCTGGAGGACTAGCGGGGCTCCTGAAGGTCCAAGAGACCCAGTACTTC
CSAGGLAGLLKVQETQYF
>TRBJ2-7|NA|TRBV19|TRBD1
TGTGCCAGTAGTTTTTCACCGGACAGGGTCTACGAGCAGTACTTC
CASSFSPDRVYEQYF